One and the same sample provided the 25 T cell receptor beta chains below, sequenced in a study of blood T cell repertoires in COVID-19. The table came from immunoSEQ multiplex PCR; TCRdb's copy has only in-frame clones and leaves some out. The sample lists about 97,000 clones; more than 75% were seen once. Material: peripheral blood. These receptors came from a human donor in a cohort sampled during active COVID-19.

This clone has only a few counts. The DNA of the CDR3 is TGTGCCACCAAAGCGGGGGCGGAAATCCACAATGAGCAGTTCTTC. As protein: CATKAGAEIHNEQFF. This sequence joins TRBV6-5 and TRBJ2-1; 8 nucleotides agree with TRBD2. The J segment lost 5 bases and the V segment lost 10 bases, leaving 13 bases of the junction unmatched. The CDR3 loop spans 15 amino acids. Germline V gene data show CDR1 as MNHEY and CDR2 as SVGAGI.

This rearrangement joins TRBV7-9 to TRBJ2-3, with 12 bases identical to TRBD2. V was clipped by 5 bases and J by 0 bases; unmatched bases: 9. Per the germline V gene, CDR1 is SEHNR and CDR2 is FQNEAQ (reference sequence). CDR3 length: 18 residues. The CDR3 sequence is CASSQATSGGPSTDTQYF. Written as DNA, the CDR3 is TGTGCCAGCAGCCAAGCAACTAGCGGGGGGCCTAGCACAGATACGCAGTATTTT. The variable domain in full, with the rest retrieved from reference TRBV7-9 and TRBJ2-3, is DTGVSQNPRHKITKRGQNVTFRCDPISEHNRLYWYRQTLGQGPEFLTYFQNEAQLEKSRLLSDRFSAERPKGSFSTLEIQRTEQGDSAMYLCASSQATSGGPSTDTQYFGPGTRLTVL.

V and J are TRBV25-1 and TRBJ2-7, with 9 bases matching TRBD2. The junction had 4 bases not matched to a gene; V was cut back by 6 bases and J by 4 bases. The CDR3 has 13 amino acids. Germline assignment: CDR1 MGHDK and CDR2 SYGVNS. The DNA for the CDR3 is TGTGCCAGCAGGCGGGAGGGTATTTACGAGCAGTACTTC. Protein sequence: CASRREGIYEQYF.

V is TRBV10-3 and J is TRBJ2-5, with TRBD2 matching over 14 bases. V gave up 2 bases and J gave up 4 bases; unmatched junction bases: 9. From germline, CDR1 is ENHRY and CDR2 SYGVKD. The CDR3 runs to 18 residues. CDR3: CAISEPGLAGAISETQYF. DNA for the CDR3: TGTGCCATCAGTGAGCCGGGACTAGCGGGAGCTATATCAGAGACCCAGTACTTC.

The chain is built from TRBV18 and TRBJ2-3, with D possibly TRBD1 on 5 matching bases. The CDR3 is 13 residues long. V lost 2 bases, J lost 11 bases, and 14 bases lay in between. The germline gives CDR1 KGHSH, CDR2 LQKENI. The CDR3 DNA reads as TGTGCCAGCTCACCAGGTTTGGACATGAAGCAGTATTTT. This encodes CASSPGLDMKQYF.

V is TRBV3-1 (or the pseudogene TRBV3-2) and J is TRBJ2-3, with 8 bases matching TRBD2. The CDR3 spans 16 residues. CDR1 and CDR2 (germline): LGHDT, YNNKEL (reference sequence). J gave up 4 bases and V 2 bases, and 8 bases lay outside the gene matches. CDR3 protein: CASSQFSAGVSDTQYF. CDR3 in DNA: TGTGCCAGCAGCCAATTTTCAGCGGGGGTATCAGATACGCAGTATTTT.

This clone has more than one count but fewer than ten. J is TRBJ2-7 and V is TRBV3-1 (or the pseudogene TRBV3-2); TRBD2 aligns across 10 bases. Germline CDR1 and CDR2: LGHDT and YNNKEL (reference sequence). Unmatched junction bases numbered 4, after V lost 4 bases and J lost 1 base. CDR3 length: 15 amino acids. In DNA, the CDR3 is TGTGCCAGCAGCCCCGAACTAGCGGGGTCCTACGAGCAGTACTTC. It codes for CASSPELAGSYEQYF.

This chain links TRBV3-1 (or the pseudogene TRBV3-2) with TRBJ2-5; no firm D call. The V end was cut by 1 base, the J end by 2 bases, with 11 bases between. CDR1 and CDR2 from the germline V gene are LGHDT and YNNKEL (reference sequence). The CDR3 loop spans 15 amino acids. CDR3 in amino acids: CASSQGAGRQETQYF. The DNA for the CDR3 is TGTGCCAGCAGCCAAGGGGCCGGTCGGCAAGAGACCCAGTACTTC.

V gene TRBV4-1 combines with J gene TRBJ1-1, with a weak D call TRBD1 (5 bases). The V and J ends lost 0 bases and 6 bases respectively, with 14 bases between them. This CDR3 is 15 amino acids long. In germline, CDR1 is MGHRA, CDR2 YSYEKL. The CDR3 reads CASSQEYQGSSEAFF. CDR3 nucleotides: TGCGCCAGCAGCCAAGAGTATCAGGGATCCTCTGAAGCTTTCTTT.

This chain joins TRBV5-1 and TRBJ1-4; D ambiguous. Deletions cut 3 bases from V and 8 bases from J, with 14 bases between. From germline, CDR1 is SGHRS and CDR2 YFSETQ. The CDR3 has 14 amino acids. The CDR3 nucleotides are TGCGCCAGCAGCTCGGACGGGGTGGGAGAAAAACTGTTTTTT. As protein: CASSSDGVGEKLFF.

The rearrangement uses TRBV30 and TRBJ1-1, with D perhaps matching TRBD1 (5 bases). CDR1 GTSNPN and CDR2 SVGIG come from the germline V gene (reference sequence). The CDR3 has 13 residues. The V end lost 3 bases, the J end lost 5 bases, and 13 bases lay between the germline ends. DNA for the CDR3: TGTGCCTGGAGATGGGGGACTGGGACTGAAGCTTTCTTT. The encoded protein is CAWRWGTGTEAFF.

The chain couples TRBV9 to TRBJ2-1; maybe TRBD1 (6 bases). Germline-derived CDR1 and CDR2 are SGDLS and YYNGEE. Trimming took off 0 bases at V and 0 bases at J, with 7 bases between the two ends. This CDR3 is 15 amino acids long. The CDR3, as DNA: TGTGCCAGCAGCGTAGACAGGGACTCCTACAATGAGCAGTTCTTC. This translates into CASSVDRDSYNEQFF.

J is TRBJ1-5 and V is TRBV4-1, with no clear D. CDR3 size: 17 residues. From germline, CDR1 is MGHRA and CDR2 YSYEKL. V dropped 1 base and J dropped 0 bases, with 13 bases sitting between them. Here the CDR3 reads CASSQGLGGYSNQPQHF. CDR3 coding DNA: TGCGCCAGCAGCCAAGGTCTTGGAGGCTATAGCAATCAGCCCCAGCATTTT.

V and J are TRBV7-6 and TRBJ1-1; the match to TRBD1 covers 7 bases. The V and J ends lost 6 bases and 5 bases, in that order; junction bases with no gene match: 6. Per the germline V gene, CDR1 is SGHVS and CDR2 is FNYEAQ. The CDR3 is made up of 13 amino acids. This CDR3 reads CASRGTEYTEAFF. The CDR3 nucleotides are TGTGCCAGCAGGGGGACAGAGTATACTGAAGCTTTCTTT.

The chain carries TRBV27 and TRBJ2-3; D unresolved. This CDR3 contains 13 residues. The V end was cut by 1 base, the J end by 4 bases, with 6 bases between. Germline V gene sequence: CDR1 MNHEY, CDR2 SMNVEV (reference sequence). CDR3 sequence (DNA): TGTGCCAGCAGTTTATTGGGCGCAGATACGCAGTATTTT. Protein: CASSLLGADTQYF.

The rearrangement joins TRBV10-1 to TRBJ2-5, with D perhaps TRBD2 (6 bases). There are 17 residues in the CDR3. Germline values: CDR1 WNHNN, CDR2 SYGVQD (reference sequence). V was pared by 0 bases and J by 4 bases, with 18 bases between. The CDR3 protein is CASSESRPSALRETQYF. The DNA for the CDR3 is TGCGCCAGCAGTGAGTCAAGGCCTAGCGCCTTACGAGAGACCCAGTACTTC.

The chain joins TRBV7-9 to TRBJ2-7, with 7 bases lining up with TRBD1. Germline loops: CDR1 SEHNR, CDR2 FQNEAQ (reference sequence). CDR3 length equals 13 residues. V lost 6 bases and J lost 1; bases outside the gene matches: 3. CDR3 DNA: TGTGCCAGCAGGGAGACAGGGTCCTACGAGCAGTACTTC. Its translation is CASRETGSYEQYF.

The chain recombines TRBV19 with TRBJ2-2; 7 bases line up with TRBD1. This CDR3 has 15 amino acids. Losses at the gene ends were 3 bases for V and 1 base for J; bases not matched to a gene: 2. CDR1 is LNHDA and CDR2 is SQIVND in the germline V gene (reference sequence). CDR3 protein: CASSMGDRNTGELFF. In DNA form, the CDR3 reads TGTGCCAGTAGTATGGGGGACAGGAACACCGGGGAGCTGTTTTTT.

V and J are TRBV19 and TRBJ1-3, with 7 bases fitting TRBD1. CDR1 LNHDA and CDR2 SQIVND come from the germline V gene (reference sequence). The ends lost 10 bases at V and 0 bases at J; junction bases unmatched: 12. This CDR3 spans 16 amino acids. CDR3 sequence reads: CATRGGRTDSGNTIYF. The CDR3 DNA reads TGTGCCACCAGAGGGGGCAGGACCGACTCTGGAAACACCATATATTTT. Full variable domain (remainder filled in from reference TRBV19 and TRBJ1-3): DGGITQSPKYLFRKEGQNVTLSCEQNLNHDAMYWYRQDPGQGLRLIYYSQIVNDFQKGDIAEGYSVSREKKESFPLTVTSAQKNPTAFYLCATRGGRTDSGNTIYFGEGSWLTVV.

In its sample, this clone was seen once. The V gene is TRBV7-9, the J gene TRBJ1-2; D is perhaps TRBD1 (6 bases). CDR3 length equals 14 residues. The V gene's germline CDR1 is SEHNR and CDR2 FQNEAQ (reference sequence). Trimming took off 3 bases at V and 8 bases at J, with 16 bases between the two ends. The CDR3 region has the DNA TGTGCCAGCAGCTTCTCCCAGGGGCAAGGGGGCTACACCTTC. Amino acids: CASSFSQGQGGYTF.

This sequence joins TRBV15 and TRBJ2-5, with TRBD2 matching 9 bases. The CDR3 sequence is 20 residues long. The germline V gene has CDR1 LNHNV and CDR2 YYDKDF (reference sequence). With V trimmed by 0 bases and J by 2 bases, 16 bases remained unmatched. CDR3 sequence reads: CATSRDRSFASGDQQETQYF. In DNA form, the CDR3 reads TGTGCCACCAGCAGAGATCGGTCATTCGCTAGCGGGGACCAGCAAGAGACCCAGTACTTC.

The V and J genes are TRBV2 and TRBJ2-1; 9 bases line up with TRBD2. Trimming removed 6 bases from V and 2 bases from J; junction bases left unmatched: 2. CDR3 size: 14 residues. CDR1 and CDR2 from the germline V gene are SNHLY and FYNNEI. The CDR3 DNA reads as TGTGCCAGCAGGACTAGCGGTGCCTACAATGAGCAGTTCTTC. Translated: CASRTSGAYNEQFF.

CDR3 region: CASKSVGTEAFF. DNA for the CDR3: TGTGCCAGCAAGAGTGTCGGCACTGAAGCTTTCTTT. The rearrangement links TRBV27 to TRBJ1-1; unclear D gene. Germline CDR1 reads MNHEY; CDR2 reads SMNVEV (reference sequence). There are 12 residues in the CDR3. Trimming took off 7 bases at V and 4 bases at J, with 10 bases between the two ends.

The gene calls are TRBV15 and TRBJ1-4; D not resolved. Trimming removed 0 bases at V and 7 bases at J, with 15 bases between. CDR1 and CDR2 from the germline V gene are LNHNV and YYDKDF (reference sequence). The length of the CDR3 is 16 residues. The CDR3 region has the DNA TGTGCCACCAGCAGAGATGTCCTATCCCCGAGTGAAAAACTGTTTTTT. Translating gives CATSRDVLSPSEKLFF.

This CDR3 is CASSRSNPGQGAYEQYF. CDR3 bases: TGCGCCAGCAGCCGATCTAACCCGGGACAGGGGGCTTACGAGCAGTACTTC. V is TRBV4-1 and J is TRBJ2-7; 12 bases line up with TRBD1. The CDR3 has 17 residues. Germline V lookup: CDR1 MGHRA, CDR2 YSYEKL. J gave up 4 bases and V 4 bases, and 11 bases lay outside the gene matches.